A selection of T cell receptor beta chains follows, all from one sample in a study of shared clonotypes between healthy human individuals. Produced via immunoSEQ multiplex PCR; TCRdb's table is partial and in-frame only. The sample shows about 480,000 clones, about four fifths of them seen only once. Material for sequencing was PBMCs. The receptors originated from a woman aged 40 to 50 in good health. Some clones in this sample may be carry-over from other donors' samples. The conserved cysteine and the conserved F or W are not part of the CDR3 here. The D gene is left open where the match is weak.

v_call d_call cdr3_aa
TRBV10-1 TRBD1 ASNDREPYNEQF
TRBV21-1 . ASSTRAGGRNEQF
TRBV21-1 . ASSKEERNTEAF
TRBV7-2 . ASSLGGRNYGYT
TRBV21-1 . ASSRHDSYGYT
TRBV11-2 . ASSLADYRNEQF
TRBV7-2 . ASSLGGRIYEQY
TRBV6-1 . ASSDQGNSNQPQH
TRBV7-3 TRBD1 ASSLGTAPHVETQY
TRBV11-2 . ASSFIGDTPEAQY
TRBV2 TRBD2 ASSELAGVNEQF
TRBV9 TRBD2 ASSPWVGRGNIQY
TRBV5-4 TRBD2 ASSTRPPGGRGNEQF
TRBV18 TRBD1 ASSPRDSSGNTIY
TRBV28 . ASSFSGDRTYEQY
TRBV30 . AWKLNSYEQY
TRBV18 . ASSPWLSGNTIY
TRBV12-5 . ASARPQETQY
TRBV25-1 . ASSDWGESSYEQY
TRBV15 . ATSRGGDRSYEQY